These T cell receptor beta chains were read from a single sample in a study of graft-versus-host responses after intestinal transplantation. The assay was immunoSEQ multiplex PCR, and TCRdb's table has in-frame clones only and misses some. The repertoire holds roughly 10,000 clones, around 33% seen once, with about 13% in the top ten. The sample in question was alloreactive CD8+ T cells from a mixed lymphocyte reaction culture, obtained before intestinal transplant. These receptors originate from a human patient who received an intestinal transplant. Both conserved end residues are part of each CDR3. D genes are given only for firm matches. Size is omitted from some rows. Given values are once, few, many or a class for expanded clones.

cdr3_aa: CASSSPGVSPLHF
cdr3_nt: TGTGCCAGCAGTTCCCCAGGGGTATCACCCCTCCACTTT
j_call: TRBJ1-6
v_call: TRBV6-1
d_call: .
clone_size: .

cdr3_aa: CASSTTGGPEAFF
cdr3_nt: TGTGCCAGCAGCACTACAGGGGGCCCTGAAGCTTTCTTT
j_call: TRBJ1-1
v_call: TRBV2
d_call: TRBD1
clone_size: few

cdr3_aa: CAISLQLAAPYEQYF
cdr3_nt: TGTGCCATCAGTCTCCAACTAGCGGCCCCCTACGAGCAGTACTTC
j_call: TRBJ2-7
v_call: TRBV10-3
d_call: TRBD2
clone_size: .

cdr3_aa: CASSFSYNEQFF
cdr3_nt: TGTGCCAGCAGCTTTAGTTACAATGAGCAGTTCTTC
j_call: TRBJ2-1
v_call: TRBV7-9
d_call: .
clone_size: few

cdr3_aa: CASSEGSGSSYEQYF
cdr3_nt: TGTGCCAGCAGTGAGGGTAGCGGGTCGTCCTACGAGCAGTACTTC
j_call: TRBJ2-7
v_call: TRBV2
d_call: TRBD2
clone_size: .

cdr3_aa: CASSTQGGEQYF
cdr3_nt: TGCGCCAGCAGTACGCAGGGAGGTGAGCAGTACTTC
j_call: TRBJ2-7
v_call: TRBV5-1
d_call: .
clone_size: .

cdr3_aa: CASLASGSRDTQYF
cdr3_nt: TGTGCCAGCCTAGCTAGCGGGAGCCGTGATACGCAGTATTTT
j_call: TRBJ2-3
v_call: TRBV6-1
d_call: TRBD2
clone_size: .

cdr3_aa: CATGTGMPGANVLTF
cdr3_nt: TGTGCCACCGGGACAGGGATGCCGGGGGCCAACGTCCTGACTTTC
j_call: TRBJ2-6
v_call: TRBV6-5
d_call: TRBD1
clone_size: .

cdr3_aa: CASSSGTGAPYEQYF
cdr3_nt: TGTGCCAGCAGTTCCGGGACAGGGGCCCCCTACGAGCAGTACTTC
j_call: TRBJ2-7
v_call: TRBV9
d_call: TRBD1
clone_size: .

cdr3_aa: CASSLTVASRTETQYF
cdr3_nt: TGTGCCAGCAGCTTAACGGTGGCTAGTCGAACGGAGACCCAGTACTTC
j_call: TRBJ2-5
v_call: TRBV7-3
d_call: .
clone_size: few

cdr3_aa: CASSQSQGPGPTSGPNEQFF
cdr3_nt: TGCGCCAGCAGTCAATCACAGGGGCCCGGTCCGACTAGCGGGCCTAATGAGCAGTTCTTC
j_call: TRBJ2-1
v_call: TRBV23-1
d_call: TRBD2
clone_size: .

cdr3_aa: CASSRTGGTDTQYF
cdr3_nt: TGTGCCAGTAGTAGGACAGGGGGGACAGATACGCAGTATTTT
j_call: TRBJ2-3
v_call: TRBV19
d_call: TRBD1
clone_size: few

cdr3_aa: CASSDGWEDTGELFF
cdr3_nt: TGTGCCAGCAGTGACGGGTGGGAGGACACCGGGGAGCTGTTTTTT
j_call: TRBJ2-2
v_call: TRBV2
d_call: .
clone_size: .

cdr3_aa: CASSLAGDATGELFF
cdr3_nt: TGTGCCAGCAGCTTAGCTGGAGACGCCACCGGGGAGCTGTTTTTT
j_call: TRBJ2-2
v_call: TRBV11-2
d_call: .
clone_size: .

cdr3_aa: CASSDGQGAYEQYF
cdr3_nt: TGTGCCAGCAGCGATGGACAGGGGGCCTACGAGCAGTACTTC
j_call: TRBJ2-7
v_call: TRBV28
d_call: TRBD1
clone_size: .

cdr3_aa: CASSLAWSGTGANVLTF
cdr3_nt: TGTGCCAGCAGCTTGGCCTGGAGCGGGACCGGGGCCAACGTCCTGACTTTC
j_call: TRBJ2-6
v_call: TRBV5-4
d_call: TRBD2
clone_size: few

cdr3_aa: CASSSGGGYQETQYF
cdr3_nt: TGTGCCAGCAGTTCCGGGGGGGGATACCAAGAGACCCAGTACTTC
j_call: TRBJ2-5
v_call: TRBV6-5
d_call: TRBD2
clone_size: .

cdr3_aa: CASSPPGGPHEQYF
cdr3_nt: TGTGCCAGCTCACCACCGGGAGGGCCCCACGAGCAGTACTTC
j_call: TRBJ2-7
v_call: TRBV18
d_call: TRBD2
clone_size: .

cdr3_aa: CASSLRQGEQYF
cdr3_nt: TGTGCCAGCAGTTTGCGACAGGGCGAGCAGTACTTC
j_call: TRBJ2-7
v_call: TRBV28
d_call: TRBD1
clone_size: .

cdr3_aa: CASSITGYGYTF
cdr3_nt: TGTGCCAGCTCAATTACTGGCTATGGCTACACCTTC
j_call: TRBJ1-2
v_call: TRBV18
d_call: .
clone_size: few

cdr3_aa: CASSLSRGLGNEQFF
cdr3_nt: TGTGCCAGCAGTTTATCCAGGGGGCTAGGCAATGAGCAGTTCTTC
j_call: TRBJ2-1
v_call: TRBV27
d_call: TRBD1
clone_size: .

cdr3_aa: CASSEEETGGKTQYF
cdr3_nt: TGTGCCAGCAGTGAAGAGGAGACAGGGGGGAAGACCCAGTACTTC
j_call: TRBJ2-5
v_call: TRBV6-1
d_call: TRBD1
clone_size: few

cdr3_aa: CASSLGPSPRGDF
cdr3_nt: TGTGCCAGCAGCTTAGGCCCTAGTCCTCGGGGGGATTTT
j_call: TRBJ1-5
v_call: TRBV28
d_call: .
clone_size: .

cdr3_aa: CASSGPSPGLAMHSTDTQYF
cdr3_nt: TGTGCCAGCAGCGGGCCTTCCCCGGGACTAGCGATGCATAGCACAGATACGCAGTATTTT
j_call: TRBJ2-3
v_call: TRBV5-4
d_call: TRBD2
clone_size: medium-sized

cdr3_aa: CASSYEGGQETQYF
cdr3_nt: TGTGCCAGCAGTTATGAGGGCGGCCAAGAGACCCAGTACTTC
j_call: TRBJ2-5
v_call: TRBV6-5
d_call: .
clone_size: few

cdr3_aa: CASSIAFLPASGNTQYF
cdr3_nt: TGTGCCAGTAGTATAGCCTTTTTGCCCGCTAGCGGGAATACGCAGTATTTT
j_call: TRBJ2-3
v_call: TRBV19
d_call: TRBD2
clone_size: few

cdr3_aa: CASSPGLAAYNEQFF
cdr3_nt: TGTGCCAGCAGCCCTGGACTAGCGGCGTACAATGAGCAGTTCTTC
j_call: TRBJ2-1
v_call: TRBV7-6
d_call: TRBD2
clone_size: .

cdr3_aa: CASSPGTSLSYNEQFF
cdr3_nt: TGTGCCAGCAGCCCCGGGACTAGCCTTTCCTACAATGAGCAGTTCTTC
j_call: TRBJ2-1
v_call: TRBV27
d_call: TRBD2
clone_size: .

cdr3_aa: CASSPDGVPANTIYF
cdr3_nt: TGTGCCAGCAGCCCAGACGGAGTCCCGGCAAACACCATATATTTT
j_call: TRBJ1-3
v_call: TRBV9
d_call: .
clone_size: once

cdr3_aa: CASSLTGGSGNEQYF
cdr3_nt: TGTGCCAGCAGCTTAACGGGGGGAAGTGGCAACGAGCAGTACTTC
j_call: TRBJ2-7
v_call: TRBV7-3
d_call: .
clone_size: .

cdr3_aa: CASGSQGTGVYGYTF
cdr3_nt: TGTGCCAGTGGGTCACAGGGAACAGGAGTCTATGGCTACACCTTC
j_call: TRBJ1-2
v_call: TRBV2
d_call: .
clone_size: .

cdr3_aa: CASSSGGGYEQYF
cdr3_nt: TGTGCCAGCAGCTCAGGGGGCGGCTACGAGCAGTACTTC
j_call: TRBJ2-7
v_call: TRBV7-9
d_call: TRBD1
clone_size: once

cdr3_aa: CASSFRAGSPYNEQFF
cdr3_nt: TGTGCCAGCAGCTTTCGAGCGGGCAGTCCCTACAATGAGCAGTTCTTC
j_call: TRBJ2-1
v_call: TRBV7-6
d_call: .
clone_size: few

cdr3_aa: CASSDPQGGANVLTF
cdr3_nt: TGTGCCAGCAGTGACCCACAGGGTGGGGCCAACGTCCTGACTTTC
j_call: TRBJ2-6
v_call: TRBV6-4
d_call: .
clone_size: .

cdr3_aa: CASSFWAEGERGNYGYTF
cdr3_nt: TGTGCCAGCAGTTTTTGGGCAGAAGGGGAGCGGGGGAACTATGGCTACACCTTC
j_call: TRBJ1-2
v_call: TRBV28
d_call: .
clone_size: .

cdr3_aa: CASSPAPATGSYEQYF
cdr3_nt: TGTGCCAGCAGTCCTGCCCCCGCCACAGGCTCCTACGAGCAGTACTTC
j_call: TRBJ2-7
v_call: TRBV28
d_call: .
clone_size: once

cdr3_aa: CASSPPTSGGLYTDTQYF
cdr3_nt: TGTGCCAGCAGCCCTCCGACTAGCGGGGGGCTTTACACAGATACGCAGTATTTT
j_call: TRBJ2-3
v_call: TRBV9
d_call: TRBD2
clone_size: .

cdr3_aa: CASSFRDSGVGTDTQYF
cdr3_nt: TGTGCCAGCAGTTTCCGGGACAGTGGGGTGGGGACAGATACGCAGTATTTT
j_call: TRBJ2-3
v_call: TRBV28
d_call: TRBD1
clone_size: .

cdr3_aa: CASSGTDTDTQYF
cdr3_nt: TGTGCCAGCAGTGGGACAGACACAGATACGCAGTATTTT
j_call: TRBJ2-3
v_call: TRBV6-4
d_call: .
clone_size: .

cdr3_aa: CATSLRREGSDTQYF
cdr3_nt: TGTGCCACCAGCCTCAGGCGGGAGGGGTCAGATACGCAGTATTTT
j_call: TRBJ2-3
v_call: TRBV15
d_call: TRBD2
clone_size: .

cdr3_aa: CASSAWTGRQLFF
cdr3_nt: TGCGCCAGCAGCGCCTGGACAGGGAGACAACTGTTTTTT
j_call: TRBJ1-4
v_call: TRBV5-1
d_call: TRBD1
clone_size: .

cdr3_aa: CASSPKSRDEQYF
cdr3_nt: TGTGCCAGCAGTCCCAAGTCTCGGGACGAGCAGTACTTC
j_call: TRBJ2-7
v_call: TRBV27
d_call: .
clone_size: few

cdr3_aa: CASSPFRQGALSSYNEQFF
cdr3_nt: TGTGCCAGCTCACCTTTTAGACAGGGGGCCCTGAGCTCCTACAATGAGCAGTTCTTC
j_call: TRBJ2-1
v_call: TRBV18
d_call: TRBD1
clone_size: .

cdr3_aa: CASRRWGHNTGELFF
cdr3_nt: TGTGCCAGCAGGAGGTGGGGACATAACACCGGGGAGCTGTTTTTT
j_call: TRBJ2-2
v_call: TRBV11-2
d_call: .
clone_size: .

cdr3_aa: CAISQREGRNEQYF
cdr3_nt: TGTGCCATCAGCCAGCGGGAGGGCCGCAACGAGCAGTACTTC
j_call: TRBJ2-7
v_call: TRBV10-3
d_call: TRBD2
clone_size: .